These 32 T cell receptor beta chains were all obtained from the same sample, sequenced in a study of blood T cell repertoires in COVID-19. The assay was immunoSEQ multiplex PCR, and TCRdb's table has in-frame clones only and misses some. The sample includes about 96,000 clones, around nine tenths of them seen just once. Material: peripheral blood. All receptors derive from a human donor with COVID-19, enrolled during active disease. The donor label of this sample is uncertain.

The chain links TRBV5-5 to TRBJ1-2, with TRBD1 matching 9 bases. The CDR3 spans 16 residues. The germline gives CDR1 SGHKS, CDR2 YYEKEE (reference sequence). Trimming cost V 3 bases and J 4 bases; bases outside gene matches: 10. CDR3 sequence (DNA): TGTGCCAGCAGCTCCGGGACAGGGCGGGGGGTCTATGGCTACACCTTC. Amino acid sequence: CASSSGTGRGVYGYTF. The complete variable domain, with remaining parts taken from reference TRBV5-5 and TRBJ1-2, reads DAGVTQSPTHLIKTRGQQVTLRCSPISGHKSVSWYQQVLGQGPQFIFQYYEKEERGRGNFPDRFSARQFPNYSSELNVNALLLGDSALYLCASSSGTGRGVYGYTFGSGTRLTVV.

The V and J genes are TRBV5-1 and TRBJ1-6, with TRBD1 matching over 8 bases. V trimming: 5 bases; J trimming: 7 bases; junction bases outside the gene matches: 8. CDR1 and CDR2 from the germline V gene are SGHRS and YFSETQ. This CDR3 spans 15 amino acids. CDR3: CASRTQTGENSPLHF. CDR3 nucleotides: TGCGCCAGCAGGACCCAGACAGGGGAGAATTCACCCCTCCACTTT.

The V call is TRBV29-1, the J call TRBJ2-3; 7 nucleotides line up with TRBD2. The ends lost 7 bases at V and 5 bases at J; junction bases unmatched: 12. Germline V gives CDR1 SQVTM, CDR2 ANQGSEA. There are 14 residues in the CDR3. This chain's CDR3 is CSARRGRAGDTQYF. The CDR3 DNA follows: TGCAGCGCCCGACGGGGGAGGGCGGGAGATACGCAGTATTTT.

The chain combines TRBV5-1 with TRBJ1-1; no definite D call. This CDR3 contains 14 residues. The ends were cut back, 0 bases at V and 0 bases at J, with 6 bases in the middle. Germline V gives CDR1 SGHRS, CDR2 YFSETQ. In nucleotides, the CDR3 is TGCGCCAGCAGCTTGGCAACAATGAACACTGAAGCTTTCTTT. Its protein is CASSLATMNTEAFF.

The chain couples TRBV9 to TRBJ1-3, with unresolved D. V lost 0 bases to trimming and J lost 0 bases, with 4 bases between them. This CDR3 is built from 14 residues. The germline CDR1 and CDR2 sequences are SGDLS and YYNGEE. The CDR3 DNA follows: TGTGCCAGCAGCGTAGGGAGCTCTGGAAACACCATATATTTT. Its protein is CASSVGSSGNTIYF.

This clone was observed once. The CDR3, as DNA: TGTGCCAGCAGAAGCGGGCTGCCTGAGATTGAAGCTTTCTTT. It encodes CASRSGLPEIEAFF. V is TRBV5-6 and J is TRBJ1-1; D gene ambiguous. V was shortened by 5 bases and J by 7 bases, with 18 bases between the two germline ends. The germline V gene has CDR1 SGHDT and CDR2 YYEEEE. The CDR3 sequence is 14 residues long.

The rearrangement uses TRBV5-1 and TRBJ1-2; 8 bases align to TRBD1. V lost 7 bases to trimming and J lost 6 bases; unmatched junction nucleotides: 14. The CDR3 loop spans 15 amino acids. Germline CDR1 is SGHRS and CDR2 is YFSETQ. This CDR3 reads CASRILNRGMDGYTF. CDR3 nucleotides: TGCGCCAGCCGGATATTGAACAGGGGGATGGATGGCTACACCTTC.

The rearrangement joins TRBV13 to TRBJ2-1; maybe TRBD1 (5 bases). The CDR3 runs 12 residues. Looked up from germline, CDR1 is PRHDT and CDR2 is FYEKMQ (reference sequence). V dropped 3 bases and J dropped 12 bases, with 12 bases sitting between them. In DNA, the CDR3 is TGTGCCAGCAGCTTTGGGGCGGTTCGGCAGTTCTTC. Residues: CASSFGAVRQFF.

Points on this clone: One end of the junction varies from germline; a read error may be responsible. This chain joins TRBV11-1 and TRBJ1-2; unclear D gene. CDR3 length: 14 amino acids. Germline V lookup: CDR1 SGHAT, CDR2 FQDESV (reference sequence). The CDR3, as DNA: TGTGCCAGCAGCTTAACCGACGGAGCCAGCCCACCAATCTTC. Residues: CASSLTDGASPPIF.

This clone came up once. The CDR3 protein is CASSVFSAGGESPLHF. As DNA, the CDR3 is TGTGCCAGCAGTGTCTTCTCGGCAGGGGGCGAGTCACCCCTCCACTTT. This chain connects TRBV6-1 to TRBJ1-6; 8 nucleotides agree with TRBD1. The CDR3 loop spans 16 amino acids. V lost 4 bases to trimming and J lost 10 bases; unmatched junction nucleotides: 12. CDR1 is MNHNS, CDR2 SASEGT, per germline.

This chain uses TRBV4-1 with TRBJ1-6, with no clear D. Trimming removed 0 bases from V and 7 bases from J, with 16 bases in between. Germline CDR1 and CDR2: MGHRA and YSYEKL. The CDR3 sequence is 17 residues long. In nucleotides, the CDR3 is TGCGCCAGCAGCCAAGAATGGACTGCCACCGAAAATTCACCCCTCCACTTT. Protein product: CASSQEWTATENSPLHF.

The J gene is TRBJ2-3, the V gene TRBV4-2; 10 nucleotides align to TRBD2. The CDR3 is made up of 16 amino acids. Germline-derived CDR1 and CDR2 are LGHNA and YNFKEQ. Trimming took 5 bases from V and 1 from J; bases not matched to a gene: 6. CDR3 DNA sequence: TGTGCCAGCAGCTCTACCCTAGCGGGGGGCACAGATACGCAGTATTTT. Protein: CASSSTLAGGTDTQYF.

The chain carries TRBV12-3 or TRBV12-4 and TRBJ1-2; no reliable D call. Trimming cost V 6 bases and J 9 bases, with 14 bases left between them. The CDR3 spans 12 residues. Here the CDR3 DNA reads TGTGCCAGCAGGGATGCCGGGATACGCTACACCTTC. The encoded protein is CASRDAGIRYTF.

This clone was seen a few times. The V call is TRBV10-3, the J call TRBJ1-2, with 8 positions matching TRBD1. Trimming took 0 bases from V and 2 from J; bases not matched to a gene: 8. This CDR3 spans 17 amino acids. Germline CDR1 is ENHRY and CDR2 is SYGVKD. CDR3 sequence (DNA): TGTGCCATCAGTGAGTCGGATGGGTCAGGGGGCAACTATGGCTACACCTTC. Residues: CAISESDGSGGNYGYTF.

The CDR3 reads CASSPPGEETQYF. The CDR3 DNA sequence: TGTGCCAGCAGCCCGCCAGGGGAAGAGACCCAGTACTTC. The V gene is TRBV3-1 (or the pseudogene TRBV3-2), the J gene TRBJ2-5, with D tentatively TRBD1 (6 bases). Looked up from germline, CDR1 is LGHDT and CDR2 is YNNKEL (reference sequence). CDR3 length: 13 residues. Trimming took 4 bases from V and 3 from J, leaving 9 bases between them.

This clone is a singleton in its sample. This chain links TRBV3-1 (or the pseudogene TRBV3-2) with TRBJ2-1; D possibly corresponds to TRBD1 (6 bases). From germline, CDR1 is LGHDT and CDR2 YNNKEL (reference sequence). The CDR3 totals 15 residues. V lost 4 bases, J lost 4 bases, and 14 bases lay in between. CDR3 sequence reads: CASSPPSQGYNEQFF. CDR3 bases: TGTGCCAGCAGCCCACCCTCTCAGGGGTACAATGAGCAGTTCTTC.

This clone was seen many times. This rearrangement joins TRBV19 to TRBJ1-1; 8 nucleotides align to TRBD1. The CDR3 has 12 amino acids. V trimming: 5 bases; J trimming: 9 bases; junction bases outside the gene matches: 5. Germline lookup yields CDR1 LNHDA and CDR2 SQIVND (reference sequence). The DNA of the CDR3 is TGTGCCAGTAGTGGACAGGGTTTACAAGCTTTCTTT. It translates to CASSGQGLQAFF.

The chain carries TRBV5-1 and TRBJ1-5; tentative D call: TRBD1 (6 bases). CDR1 SGHRS and CDR2 YFSETQ come from the germline V gene. This CDR3 contains 14 residues. The germline V and J ends were trimmed by 5 bases and 4 bases, with 13 bases remaining between them. CDR3 bases: TGCGCCAGCAGTCCTGATACAGGGAATCAGCCCCAGCATTTT. It specifies CASSPDTGNQPQHF.

The chain combines TRBV7-9 with TRBJ1-6; TRBD1 agrees at 7 bases. Trimming at V came to 3 bases and at J to 0 bases, leaving 11 bases not matched to a gene. The CDR3 sequence is 19 residues long. From germline, CDR1 is SEHNR and CDR2 FQNEAQ (reference sequence). CDR3 nucleotide sequence: TGTGCCAGCAGCTTCGTGAGTGGGACAGATAGCTCCTATAATTCACCCCTCCACTTT. This gives the protein CASSFVSGTDSSYNSPLHF.

The rearrangement uses TRBV7-8 and TRBJ2-2, with D possibly TRBD1 on 5 matching bases. V gave up 5 bases and J gave up 6 bases, with 10 bases separating them. Germline CDR1 SGHVS, CDR2 FQNEAQ. CDR3 size: 13 residues. The CDR3 protein is CASSPIRAGELFF. The CDR3, as DNA: TGTGCCAGCAGCCCAATCAGGGCCGGGGAGCTGTTTTTT.

The chain employs TRBV7-2 and TRBJ1-3, with D maybe TRBD1 (5 bases). Trimming took 4 bases from V and 0 from J, leaving 10 bases between them. Germline V lookup: CDR1 SGHTA, CDR2 FQGNSA. CDR3 length equals 15 residues. CDR3 coding DNA: TGTGCCAGCAGCTCCGGGGGGTACTCTGGAAACACCATATATTTT. This sequence encodes CASSSGGYSGNTIYF.

The V and J genes are TRBV25-1 and TRBJ1-1, with D possibly being TRBD1 (5 bases). Germline V CDR1 and CDR2: MGHDK, SYGVNS. CDR3 length: 15 amino acids. Trimming stripped 3 bases from V and 5 bases from J, with 16 bases between. The CDR3 region has the DNA TGTGCCAGCAGTGAGACTCAGGGAGGAGGGACTGAAGCTTTCTTT. This gives the protein CASSETQGGGTEAFF.

The J gene is TRBJ1-6, the V gene TRBV3-1 (or the pseudogene TRBV3-2); D is possibly TRBD1 (5 bases). Germline V gene lookup returns CDR1 LGHDT and CDR2 YNNKEL (reference sequence). Between the trimmed V and J ends, which lost 11 bases and 6 bases, there was a span of 14 bases. The CDR3 runs to 13 residues. The CDR3 nucleotides read TGTGCCCCCAACAGCCAGGGTAATTCACCCCTCCACTTT. Translated: CAPNSQGNSPLHF.

Only one count was recorded for this clone. The rearrangement uses TRBV7-9 and TRBJ2-1; D possibly corresponds to TRBD1 (6 bases). Germline CDR1 SEHNR, CDR2 FQNEAQ (reference sequence). The V and J ends lost 4 bases and 0 bases respectively, with 16 bases between them. The CDR3 runs to 17 residues. CDR3 sequence: CASSSQQGSPSYNEQFF. As DNA, the CDR3 is TGTGCCAGCAGCTCACAACAGGGATCTCCCTCCTACAATGAGCAGTTCTTC.

V usage is TRBV6-1 and J usage is TRBJ1-2; D might be TRBD1 (5 bases). There are 17 residues in the CDR3. Germline CDR1 reads MNHNS; CDR2 reads SASEGT. The V and J ends lost 3 bases and 4 bases respectively, with 21 bases between them. CDR3 sequence reads: CASSDGWVGGLSYGYTF. CDR3 DNA sequence: TGTGCCAGCAGTGATGGTTGGGTCGGGGGTCTCAGCTATGGCTACACCTTC.

The chain carries TRBV10-2 and TRBJ2-7; the match to TRBD1 covers 8 bases. V shed 5 bases and J 6 bases; nucleotides not matched to a gene: 6. Per germline, CDR1 WSHSY and CDR2 SAAADI. The CDR3 totals 13 residues. CDR3 coding DNA: TGCGCCAGCAGTTCCGGGACAGGAGTCGAGCAGTACTTC. Residues: CASSSGTGVEQYF.

The chain has TRBV7-9 and TRBJ1-1, with D perhaps TRBD1 (5 bases). This CDR3 is 11 amino acids long. V shed 5 bases and J shed 8 bases, with 9 bases lying between them. The germline gives CDR1 SEHNR, CDR2 FQNEAQ (reference sequence). The CDR3 DNA follows: TGTGCCAGCAGCCCAGGGTGGGAAGCTTTCTTT. Protein product: CASSPGWEAFF.

This chain links TRBV3-1 (or the pseudogene TRBV3-2) with TRBJ1-1, with D perhaps TRBD1 (5 bases). The germline V gene encodes CDR1 LGHDT and CDR2 YNNKEL (reference sequence). The CDR3 has 17 residues. Trimming pared 1 base from V and 5 bases from J, leaving 20 bases between. The CDR3 DNA sequence: TGTGCCAGCAGCCAAGGGGAACAGGCTTTCGAAGGAACTGAAGCTTTCTTT. As protein: CASSQGEQAFEGTEAFF.

This chain links TRBV7-8 with TRBJ2-7; D gene ambiguous. Germline V CDR1 and CDR2: SGHVS, FQNEAQ. V dropped 5 bases and J dropped 3 bases, with 11 bases sitting between them. This CDR3 contains 13 residues. In nucleotides, the CDR3 is TGTGCCAGCAGCCCTGGCCCGCTCTACGAGCAGTACTTC. This gives the protein CASSPGPLYEQYF.

This rearrangement joins TRBV7-8 to TRBJ2-5, with a tentative D call TRBD1 (5 bases). Trimming removed 4 bases from V and 1 base from J, with 13 bases in between. Germline CDR1 and CDR2: SGHVS and FQNEAQ. The CDR3 length is 15 residues. CDR3 sequence reads: CASSSRRQIQETQYF. CDR3 DNA: TGTGCCAGCAGCTCTCGGCGACAGATCCAAGAGACCCAGTACTTC. Full variable domain (outside the CDR3, taken from reference TRBV7-8 and TRBJ2-5): GAGVSQSPRYKVAKRGQDVALRCDPISGHVSLFWYQQALGQGPEFLTYFQNEAQLDKSGLPSDRFFAERPEGSVSTLKIQRTQQEDSAVYLCASSSRRQIQETQYFGPGTRLLVL.

The chain has TRBV7-9 and TRBJ1-5; no definite D call. The germline V gene encodes CDR1 SEHNR and CDR2 FQNEAQ (reference sequence). V was pared by 0 bases and J by 4 bases, with 7 bases between. This CDR3 has 14 residues. The CDR3 DNA follows: TGTGCCAGCAGCTTAGCCGGGAAGAATCAGCCCCAGCATTTT. It is translated as CASSLAGKNQPQHF.

The chain is built from TRBV27 and TRBJ2-1; D uncertain. V was shortened by 1 base and J by 3 bases, with 7 bases between the two germline ends. The CDR3 totals 14 residues. Germline CDR1 reads MNHEY; CDR2 reads SMNVEV (reference sequence). The CDR3 sequence is CASSLYSYYNEQFF. CDR3 nucleotides: TGTGCCAGCAGTTTATACAGCTACTACAATGAGCAGTTCTTC.